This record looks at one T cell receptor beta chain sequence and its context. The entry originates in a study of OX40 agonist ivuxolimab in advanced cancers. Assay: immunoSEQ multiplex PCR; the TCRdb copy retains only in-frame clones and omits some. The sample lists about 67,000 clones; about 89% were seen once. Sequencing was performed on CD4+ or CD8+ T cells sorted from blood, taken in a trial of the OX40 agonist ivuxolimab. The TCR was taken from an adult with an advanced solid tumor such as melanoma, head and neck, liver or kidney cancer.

CDR3 in amino acids: CASRPQGTLQETQYF. DNA of the CDR3: TGCGCCAGCAGGCCACAGGGTACGCTCCAAGAGACCCAGTACTTC. The chain carries TRBV5-1 and TRBJ2-5; tentatively, D is TRBD1 (6 bases). This CDR3 contains 15 residues. Per germline, CDR1 SGHRS and CDR2 YFSETQ. V lost 5 bases and J 1 base, leaving 15 bases between the germline ends.